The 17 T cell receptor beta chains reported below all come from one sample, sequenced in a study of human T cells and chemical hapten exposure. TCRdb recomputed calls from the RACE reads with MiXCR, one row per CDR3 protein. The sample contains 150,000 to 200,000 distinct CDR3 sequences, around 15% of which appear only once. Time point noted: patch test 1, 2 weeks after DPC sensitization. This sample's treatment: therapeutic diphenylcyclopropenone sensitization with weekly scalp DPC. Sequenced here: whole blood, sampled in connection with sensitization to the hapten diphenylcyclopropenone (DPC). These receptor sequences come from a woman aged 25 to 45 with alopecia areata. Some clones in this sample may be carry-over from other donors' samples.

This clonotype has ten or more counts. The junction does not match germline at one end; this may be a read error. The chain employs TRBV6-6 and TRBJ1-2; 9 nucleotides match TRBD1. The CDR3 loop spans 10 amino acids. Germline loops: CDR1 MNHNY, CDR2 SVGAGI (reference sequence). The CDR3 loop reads CASSRQGVAF. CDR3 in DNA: TGTGCCAGCAGTCGACAGGGGGTCGCCTTC.

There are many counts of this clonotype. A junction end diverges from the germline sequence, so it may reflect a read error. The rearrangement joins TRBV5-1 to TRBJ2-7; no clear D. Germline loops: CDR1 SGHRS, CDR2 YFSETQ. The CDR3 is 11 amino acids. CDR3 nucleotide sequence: TGCGCCAGCAGCTCAAATCGGGCCAGACCTTTC. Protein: CASSSNRARPF.

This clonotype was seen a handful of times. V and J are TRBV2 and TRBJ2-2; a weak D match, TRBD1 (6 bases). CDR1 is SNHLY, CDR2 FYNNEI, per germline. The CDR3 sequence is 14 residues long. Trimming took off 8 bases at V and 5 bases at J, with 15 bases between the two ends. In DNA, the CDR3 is TGTGCCAGCCGTTCCGGGACAAATACCGGGGAGCTGTTTTTT. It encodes CASRSGTNTGELFF.

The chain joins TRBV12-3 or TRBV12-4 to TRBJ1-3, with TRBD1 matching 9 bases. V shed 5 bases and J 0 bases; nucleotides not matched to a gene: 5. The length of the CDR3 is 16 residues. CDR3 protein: CASSGDRANSGNTIYF. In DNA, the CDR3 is TGTGCCAGCAGTGGGGACAGGGCCAACTCTGGAAACACCATATATTTT.

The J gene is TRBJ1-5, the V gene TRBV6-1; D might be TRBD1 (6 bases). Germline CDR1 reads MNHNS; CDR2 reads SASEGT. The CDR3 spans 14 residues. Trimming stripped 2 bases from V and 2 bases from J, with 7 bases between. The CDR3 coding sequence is TGTGCCAGCAGTGAACACAGGGGCAATCAGCCCCAGCATTTT. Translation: CASSEHRGNQPQHF.

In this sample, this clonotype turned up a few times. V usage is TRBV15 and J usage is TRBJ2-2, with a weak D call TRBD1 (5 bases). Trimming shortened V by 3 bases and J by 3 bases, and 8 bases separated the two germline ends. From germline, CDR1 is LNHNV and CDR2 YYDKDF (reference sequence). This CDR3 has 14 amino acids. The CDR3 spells CATSSDSYTGELFF. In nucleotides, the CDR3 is TGTGCCACCAGCAGCGACAGTTACACCGGGGAGCTGTTTTTT.

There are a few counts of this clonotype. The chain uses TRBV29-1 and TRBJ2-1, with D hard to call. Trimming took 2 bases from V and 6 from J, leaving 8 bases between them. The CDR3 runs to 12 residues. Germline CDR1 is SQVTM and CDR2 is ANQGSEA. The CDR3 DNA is TGCAGCGTTGAACTAAGTTCCAATGAGCAGTTCTTC. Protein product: CSVELSSNEQFF.

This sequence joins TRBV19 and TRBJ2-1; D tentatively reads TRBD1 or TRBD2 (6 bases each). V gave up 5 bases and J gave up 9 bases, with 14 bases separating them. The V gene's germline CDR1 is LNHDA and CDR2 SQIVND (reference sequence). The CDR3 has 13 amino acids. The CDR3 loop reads CASSRPGAGEQFF. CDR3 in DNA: TGTGCCAGTAGTCGTCCGGGGGCCGGTGAGCAGTTCTTC. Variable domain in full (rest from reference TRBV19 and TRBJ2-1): DGGITQSPKYLFRKEGQNVTLSCEQNLNHDAMYWYRQDPGQGLRLIYYSQIVNDFQKGDIAEGYSVSREKKESFPLTVTSAQKNPTAFYLCASSRPGAGEQFFGPGTRLTVL.

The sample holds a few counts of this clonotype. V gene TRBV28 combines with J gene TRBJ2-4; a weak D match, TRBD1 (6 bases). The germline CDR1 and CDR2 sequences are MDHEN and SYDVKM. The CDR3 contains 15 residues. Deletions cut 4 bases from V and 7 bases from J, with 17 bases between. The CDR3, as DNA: TGTGCCAGCAGTTCCCCAGGGGCTGAGCCCAACATTCAGTACTTC. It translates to CASSSPGAEPNIQYF. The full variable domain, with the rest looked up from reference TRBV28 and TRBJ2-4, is DVKVTQSSRYLVKRTGEKVFLECVQDMDHENMFWYRQDPGLGLRLIYFSYDVKMKEKGDIPEGYSVSREKKERFSLILESASTNQTSMYLCASSSPGAEPNIQYFGAGTRLSVL.

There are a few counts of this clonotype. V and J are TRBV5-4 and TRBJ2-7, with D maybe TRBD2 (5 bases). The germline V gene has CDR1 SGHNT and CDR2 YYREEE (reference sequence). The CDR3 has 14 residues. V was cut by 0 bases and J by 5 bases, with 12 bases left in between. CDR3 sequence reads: CASSLGPGVHEQYF. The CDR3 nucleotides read TGTGCCAGCAGCTTGGGACCCGGGGTCCACGAGCAGTACTTC. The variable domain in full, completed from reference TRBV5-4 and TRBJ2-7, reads ETGVTQSPTHLIKTRGQQVTLRCSSQSGHNTVSWYQQALGQGPQFIFQYYREEENGRGNFPPRFSGLQFPNYSSELNVNALELDDSALYLCASSLGPGVHEQYFGPGTRLTVT.

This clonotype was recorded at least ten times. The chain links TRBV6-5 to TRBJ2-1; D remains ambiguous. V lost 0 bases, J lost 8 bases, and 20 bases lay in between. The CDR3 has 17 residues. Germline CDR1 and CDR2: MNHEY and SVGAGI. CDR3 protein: CASSYSPPARAKDEQFF. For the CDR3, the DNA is TGTGCCAGCAGTTACTCACCCCCAGCGCGAGCTAAAGATGAGCAGTTCTTC.

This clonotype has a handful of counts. The chain's CDR3 is CASSLMFSTYEQYF. DNA for the CDR3: TGTGCCAGCAGCCTGATGTTTAGTACCTACGAGCAGTACTTC. The chain links TRBV4-2 to TRBJ2-7; D remains unclear. This CDR3 has 14 amino acids. V was trimmed by 4 bases and J by 2 bases, leaving 12 bases between them. CDR1 and CDR2 from the germline V gene are LGHNA and YNFKEQ.

In nucleotides, the CDR3 is TGTGCCAGCAGCTTAAGGGCTAACACCGGGGAGCTGTTTTTT. Translating it yields CASSLRANTGELFF. V usage is TRBV7-4 and J usage is TRBJ2-2; D not certain. The CDR3 is 14 amino acids. Looked up from germline, CDR1 is SGHVT and CDR2 is SQSDAQ. V gave up 2 bases and J gave up 2 bases, with 6 bases separating them.

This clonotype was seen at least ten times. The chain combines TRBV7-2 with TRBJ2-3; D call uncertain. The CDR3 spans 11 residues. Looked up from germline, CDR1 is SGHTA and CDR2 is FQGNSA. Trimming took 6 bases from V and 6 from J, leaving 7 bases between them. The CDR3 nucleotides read TGTGCCAGCAGATTGACGGATACGCAGTATTTT. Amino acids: CASRLTDTQYF.

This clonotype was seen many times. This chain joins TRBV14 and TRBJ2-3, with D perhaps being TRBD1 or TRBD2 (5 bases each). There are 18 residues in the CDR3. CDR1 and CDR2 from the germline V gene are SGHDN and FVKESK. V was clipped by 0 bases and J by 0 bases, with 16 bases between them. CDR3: CASSQEGRTRTSTDTQYF. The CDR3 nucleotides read TGTGCCAGCAGCCAAGAGGGGCGAACTAGAACTAGCACAGATACGCAGTATTTT.

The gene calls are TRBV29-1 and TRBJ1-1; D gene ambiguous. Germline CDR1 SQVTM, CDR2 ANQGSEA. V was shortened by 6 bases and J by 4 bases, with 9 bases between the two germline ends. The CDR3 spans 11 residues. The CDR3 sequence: CSVPVGTEAFF. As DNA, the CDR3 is TGCAGCGTCCCGGTCGGCACTGAAGCTTTCTTT.

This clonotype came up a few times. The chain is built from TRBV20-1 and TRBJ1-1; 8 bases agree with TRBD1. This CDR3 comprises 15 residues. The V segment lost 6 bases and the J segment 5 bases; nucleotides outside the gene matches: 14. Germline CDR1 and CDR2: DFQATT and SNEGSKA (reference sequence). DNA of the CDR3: TGCAGTGCCTCCGGACAGGGAGGATTGGGGACTGAAGCTTTCTTT. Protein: CSASGQGGLGTEAFF.